A single sample is the source of the 27 T cell receptor beta chains below, sequenced in a study of neurological immune-mediated disorders. Each CDR3 protein gets one entry after TCRdb re-called the 5' RACE reads with MiXCR. The sample lists approximately 38,000 distinct CDR3 sequences, roughly 2.5% seen once, with less than 3% in the top ten. Sequenced input: PBMCs. Receptor source: a man over 45 with multiple sclerosis.

This clonotype appeared many times. V is TRBV28 and J is TRBJ1-2; a possible D gene is TRBD1 (6 bases). With 5 bases removed from V and 3 bases from J, the gap between germline ends came to 16 bases. The length of the CDR3 is 15 residues. Germline V gives CDR1 MDHEN, CDR2 SYDVKM. The CDR3 nucleotides are TGTGCCAGCAGTAGGCCAGGGGAGGGCCACTATGGCTACACCTTC. Its protein product is CASSRPGEGHYGYTF.

V gene TRBV7-2 combines with J gene TRBJ2-7, with 13 bases lining up with TRBD2. CDR3 length equals 15 residues. V gave up 5 bases and J gave up 4 bases; unmatched junction bases: 5. CDR1 is SGHTA, CDR2 FQGNSA, per germline. CDR3 nucleotide sequence: TGTGCCAGCAGCCTACGGACTAGCGGGGGTTACGAGCAGTACTTC. This translates into CASSLRTSGGYEQYF.

Ten or more counts support this clonotype. V is TRBV7-2 and J is TRBJ2-7; the match to TRBD2 covers 7 bases. The trim removed 5 bases at V and 0 bases at J, leaving 10 bases unmatched. Germline lookup yields CDR1 SGHTA and CDR2 FQGNSA. This CDR3 has 16 amino acids. The CDR3 coding sequence is TGTGCCAGCAGCCGAGGTCTGGGGGGGGGCTCCTACGAGCAGTACTTC. This sequence encodes CASSRGLGGGSYEQYF. Supplemented by reference TRBV7-2 and TRBJ2-7, the full variable domain reads GAGVSQSPSNKVTEKGKDVELRCDPISGHTALYWYRQSLGQGLEFLIYFQGNSAPDKSGLPSDRFSAERTGGSVSTLTIQRTQQEDSAVYLCASSRGLGGGSYEQYFGPGTRLTVT.

The rearrangement uses TRBV7-2 and TRBJ2-1; perhaps D is TRBD1 or TRBD2 (6 bases each). Trimming took 1 base from V and 10 from J, leaving 11 bases between them. The CDR3 extends over 13 amino acids. The germline V gene has CDR1 SGHTA and CDR2 FQGNSA. The CDR3 DNA follows: TGTGCCAGCAGCTTAGAGGGGGGCAGGGAGCAGTTCTTC. Its protein is CASSLEGGREQFF.

This clonotype was detected a few times. A clone one base away is much larger, so this may be a read error. The V and J genes are TRBV4-2 and TRBJ2-3, with D perhaps matching TRBD1 or TRBD2 (5 bases each). V was trimmed by 4 bases and J by 4 bases, leaving 9 bases between them. CDR3 length: 13 residues. Germline assignment: CDR1 LGHNA and CDR2 YNFKEQ. CDR3 loop: CASSLRGADTQYF. Here the CDR3 DNA reads TGTGCCAGCAGCCTTAGAGGGGCAGATACGCAGTATTTT.

This clonotype was detected ten times or more. The rearrangement uses TRBV5-1 and TRBJ1-1, with D unresolved. V shed 2 bases and J shed 0 bases, with 11 bases lying between them. This CDR3 spans 15 amino acids. Germline-derived CDR1 and CDR2 are SGHRS and YFSETQ. The CDR3 sequence is CASSFGGVMNTEAFF. The CDR3 bases are TGCGCCAGCAGCTTTGGCGGAGTAATGAACACTGAAGCTTTCTTT.

Points on this clonotype: With a much larger clone just one base away, this may be a read error. The chain uses TRBV11-3 and TRBJ2-3; D call uncertain. V lost 9 bases and J 5 bases, leaving 9 bases between the germline ends. This CDR3 has 11 amino acids. Germline V gene sequence: CDR1 SGHNT, CDR2 YENEEA. CDR3 in amino acids: CARTHEDTQYF. Written as DNA, the CDR3 is TGTGCCAGAACCCATGAAGATACGCAGTATTTT.

This clonotype was found many times. This chain links TRBV29-1 with TRBJ2-7; D not certain. The CDR3 totals 12 residues. With 0 bases removed from V and 3 bases from J, the gap between germline ends came to 6 bases. CDR1 and CDR2 from the germline V gene are SQVTM and ANQGSEA. Here the CDR3 DNA reads TGCAGCGTTGAAGAGCCAGGCTACGAGCAGTACTTC. Amino acid sequence: CSVEEPGYEQYF.

This clonotype has a count of ten or more. The rearrangement links TRBV7-2 to TRBJ2-7; perhaps TRBD1 as D (5 bases). V was pared by 0 bases and J by 4 bases, with 10 bases between. The CDR3 extends over 14 amino acids. The germline V gene encodes CDR1 SGHTA and CDR2 FQGNSA. The CDR3 spells CASSLAAGKYEQYF. The CDR3 bases are TGTGCCAGCAGCTTAGCGGCAGGGAAATACGAGCAGTACTTC.

This clonotype was recorded many times. The chain employs TRBV6-5 and TRBJ1-2, with a weak D call TRBD1 (5 bases). This CDR3 is 14 amino acids long. Germline V gives CDR1 MNHEY, CDR2 SVGAGI. V lost 7 bases and J 6 bases, leaving 18 bases between the germline ends. The CDR3 region is CASMGTRQGNGYTF. The CDR3 region has the DNA TGTGCCAGCATGGGGACTCGTCAGGGCAATGGCTACACCTTC.

Concerning this clonotype: A much larger clone is a single base away; this may be a read error. This rearrangement joins TRBV2 to TRBJ2-7; possibly TRBD2 for D (5 bases). CDR3 size: 13 residues. Deletions cut 5 bases from V and 7 bases from J, with 15 bases between. Germline CDR1 SNHLY, CDR2 FYNNEI. CDR3 bases: TGTGCCAGCAGTCCGGGAATAGGTTTTGAGCAGTACTTC. Protein sequence: CASSPGIGFEQYF.

This clonotype was counted at least ten times. The CDR3 bases are TGTGCCAGCAGTTTTGGGACCGGACTCCAAGAGACCCAGTACTTC. Amino acid sequence: CASSFGTGLQETQYF. This chain joins TRBV12-3 or TRBV12-4 and TRBJ2-5, with D perhaps being TRBD1 or TRBD2 (5 bases each). Trimming removed 3 bases from V and 1 base from J, with 12 bases in between. CDR3 length: 15 amino acids.

This clonotype showed up many times. This chain joins TRBV6-5 and TRBJ2-1; 15 nucleotides line up with TRBD2. Germline trimming cut 0 bases from V and 7 bases from J; bases unmatched to any gene: 1. Germline loops: CDR1 MNHEY, CDR2 SVGAGI. The CDR3 runs to 16 residues. CDR3 sequence (DNA): TGTGCCAGCAGTTACTCGGGACTAGCGGGGGGTAATGAGCAGTTCTTC. Its translation: CASSYSGLAGGNEQFF.

Ten or more counts support this clonotype. This chain uses TRBV5-5 with TRBJ1-2; D is uncertain. Germline V gene lookup returns CDR1 SGHKS and CDR2 YYEKEE (reference sequence). There are 12 residues in the CDR3. Trimming took 3 bases from V and 6 from J, leaving 9 bases between them. The CDR3 region has the DNA TGTGCCAGCAGCTCAAAGGGAGATGGCTACACCTTC. Protein sequence: CASSSKGDGYTF.

At least ten counts were recorded for this clonotype. The chain links TRBV5-1 to TRBJ2-7; unclear D gene. CDR1 and CDR2 from the germline V gene are SGHRS and YFSETQ. This CDR3 contains 11 residues. V was clipped by 4 bases and J by 3 bases, with 5 bases between them. The CDR3 bases are TGCGCCAGCAGCCAACACTACGAGCAGTACTTC. Protein sequence: CASSQHYEQYF.

This clonotype was recorded many times. The chain recombines TRBV6-2 or TRBV6-3 with TRBJ1-2, with 7 bases matching TRBD1. Germline V lookup: CDR1 MNHEY, CDR2 SVGEGT. There are 14 residues in the CDR3. With 6 bases clipped from V and 4 bases from J, the junction kept 8 bases outside the gene matches. CDR3 loop: CASRSTGLFYGYTF. The CDR3 bases are TGTGCCAGCAGGTCGACAGGGCTTTTCTATGGCTACACCTTC.

This clonotype appeared many times. The rearrangement joins TRBV5-1 to TRBJ1-5; no clear D gene. Per germline, CDR1 SGHRS and CDR2 YFSETQ. V was trimmed by 2 bases and J by 3 bases, leaving 15 bases between them. This CDR3 spans 16 amino acids. This chain's CDR3 is CASSLLPGINNQPQHF. In DNA, the CDR3 is TGCGCCAGCAGCTTACTGCCGGGAATTAACAATCAGCCCCAGCATTTT.

This clonotype was picked up many times. V gene TRBV10-3 combines with J gene TRBJ2-3; D possibly corresponds to TRBD1 (5 bases). The CDR3 loop spans 14 amino acids. The V end was cut by 6 bases, the J end by 2 bases, with 12 bases between. Germline CDR1 is ENHRY and CDR2 is SYGVKD. The CDR3 here is CAIRVGPTTDTQYF. The CDR3 DNA reads TGTGCCATCAGGGTGGGGCCTACCACAGATACGCAGTATTTT.

The rearrangement links TRBV28 to TRBJ2-7, with a tentative D call TRBD2 (6 bases). Between the trimmed V and J ends, which lost 6 bases and 2 bases, there was a span of 17 bases. CDR3 length: 15 amino acids. CDR1 and CDR2 from the germline V gene are MDHEN and SYDVKM. CDR3 DNA: TGTGCCAGCAGGTCGGGGACTCTCTTCCCCTACGAGCAGTACTTC. Its protein product is CASRSGTLFPYEQYF.

This clonotype showed up many times. CDR3 in amino acids: CASSVRTGDPEAFF. As DNA, the CDR3 is TGTGCCAGCAGCGTACGGACAGGGGACCCTGAAGCTTTCTTT. V gene TRBV3-1 combines with J gene TRBJ1-1, with TRBD1 identical over 9 bases. V was pared by 5 bases and J by 6 bases, with 7 bases of the junction left unmatched. CDR3 length: 14 amino acids. Germline lookup yields CDR1 LGHDT and CDR2 YNNKEL (reference sequence).

The sample holds many counts of this clonotype. This chain uses TRBV2 with TRBJ2-2; D remains unclear. Trimming shortened V by 0 bases and J by 8 bases, and 10 bases separated the two germline ends. This CDR3 is built from 14 residues. Germline assignment: CDR1 SNHLY and CDR2 FYNNEI. CDR3 loop: CASSEALGRGELFF. CDR3 nucleotide sequence: TGTGCCAGCAGTGAAGCGCTAGGACGAGGGGAGCTGTTTTTT.

This clonotype was observed many times. The rearrangement joins TRBV5-5 to TRBJ2-3; D gene ambiguous. Germline V gives CDR1 SGHKS, CDR2 YYEKEE (reference sequence). Deletions cut 1 base from V and 0 bases from J, with 12 bases between. The CDR3 sequence is 16 residues long. CDR3 DNA sequence: TGTGCCAGCAGCTTGAGGTCACATCCTAGCACAGATACGCAGTATTTT. Amino acid sequence: CASSLRSHPSTDTQYF.

This clonotype has at least ten counts. The chain joins TRBV20-1 to TRBJ1-6, with 9 bases that match TRBD1. CDR1 and CDR2 from the germline V gene are DFQATT and SNEGSKA (reference sequence). The CDR3 extends over 16 amino acids. V was clipped by 3 bases and J by 9 bases; unmatched bases: 12. The CDR3 DNA reads as TGCAGTGCTAGGACAGGACAGGGGACCTTGGGTTCACCCCTCCACTTT. This encodes CSARTGQGTLGSPLHF.

This clonotype has a count of ten or more. The rearrangement links TRBV5-1 to TRBJ2-3, with 7 bases fitting TRBD2. Per the germline V gene, CDR1 is SGHRS and CDR2 is YFSETQ. V lost 4 bases and J lost 4; bases outside the gene matches: 6. This CDR3 spans 14 amino acids. The CDR3 is CASSIGLDADTQYF. DNA for the CDR3: TGCGCCAGCAGCATTGGACTAGACGCAGATACGCAGTATTTT.

This clonotype was seen repeatedly, ten times or more. V usage is TRBV2 and J usage is TRBJ2-7; D is perhaps TRBD2 (5 bases). CDR1 is SNHLY and CDR2 is FYNNEI in the germline V gene. V dropped 7 bases and J dropped 5 bases, with 18 bases sitting between them. The CDR3 has 14 residues. CDR3 protein: CASTYQRVGHEQYF. DNA for the CDR3: TGTGCCAGCACCTACCAGAGGGTTGGCCACGAGCAGTACTTC.

This clonotype occurred a few times. A read error may produce the germline difference seen at one junction end. For the CDR3, the DNA is TGTGCCAGCAGTCAGATAAAAAAAATTCAGTACTTC. Translated, it gives CASSQIKKIQYF. V usage is TRBV28 and J usage is TRBJ2-4; the D is unclear. Germline-derived CDR1 and CDR2 are MDHEN and SYDVKM. The CDR3 covers 12 residues.

This clonotype was counted many times. The chain joins TRBV6-6 to TRBJ1-1; D gene ambiguous. Deletions cut 2 bases from V and 1 base from J, with 5 bases between. The CDR3 loop spans 13 amino acids. Germline loops: CDR1 MNHNY, CDR2 SVGAGI (reference sequence). The DNA of the CDR3 is TGTGCCAGCAGTTACGCGGGGAACACTGAAGCTTTCTTT. This sequence encodes CASSYAGNTEAFF.